One sample yielded the 3 T cell receptor beta chains listed below, sequenced in a study of blood T cell repertoires in COVID-19. Generated by immunoSEQ multiplex PCR, the TCRdb table keeps only in-frame clones and is missing some. The data contain around 440,000 clones, around 88% of them seen just once; the ten biggest clones take up roughly an eighth. Sequencing was carried out using peripheral blood. The receptors derive from a woman aged 50 to 65 with COVID-19, enrolled during active disease.

The chain joins TRBV5-6 to TRBJ2-7; 9 nucleotides match TRBD2. This CDR3 has 16 amino acids. Germline V CDR1 and CDR2: SGHDT, YYEEEE. The J segment lost 1 base and the V segment lost 1 base, leaving 6 bases of the junction unmatched. The CDR3 here is CASSLLTSGRSYEQYF. The CDR3, as DNA: TGTGCCAGCAGCTTGTTGACTAGCGGTAGATCCTACGAGCAGTACTTC.

V usage is TRBV5-1 and J usage is TRBJ1-2; TRBD1 matches at 9 bases. Germline values: CDR1 SGHRS, CDR2 YFSETQ. CDR3 length: 19 amino acids. With 0 bases clipped from V and 1 base from J, the junction kept 13 bases outside the gene matches. CDR3 nucleotide sequence: TGCGCCAGCAGCTTGGGGAACTGGGACAGGGCAACCATTAACTATGGCTACACCTTC. Translation gives CASSLGNWDRATINYGYTF.

V is TRBV6-6 and J is TRBJ2-1; 8 bases map to TRBD2. Trimming removed 2 bases from V and 5 bases from J; junction bases left unmatched: 5. Germline loops: CDR1 MNHNY, CDR2 SVGAGI (reference sequence). The CDR3 extends over 15 amino acids. Written as DNA, the CDR3 is TGTGCCAGCAGTTACGAGAGCGGGGGTAACAATGAGCAGTTCTTC. Translation gives CASSYESGGNNEQFF.